The source of this T cell receptor (beta chain) is a study of blood T cell repertoires in COVID-19. The wider study: Material from acute and convalescent COVID-19 was sourced from the United States, Italy and Spain. Sources were T cells, B-cell-depleted T cells, or PBMCs; the material itself was cDNA or gDNA.

The table lists this clone with a few counts. Per the authors' pipeline: Researchers report that nucleated cell counts were estimated from reference gene primer amplification. The method was immunoSEQ multiplex PCR; TCRdb's version includes in-frame clones alone and lacks a portion of them. The V and J calls and clone size are taken from that table; D and trimming were inferred from the DNA. The sample includes under 100,000 clones, about four fifths seen only once; the top ten take around 12%. The sequence derives from a woman in her thirties or forties with active or convalescent COVID-19. The specimen sequenced was peripheral blood.

The CDR3 loop reads CSVGLRETQYF. The CDR3 DNA is TGCAGTGTGGGGCTCAGGGAGACCCAGTACTTC. J is TRBJ2-5 and V is TRBV20-1, with D maybe TRBD1 (5 bases). The germline V and J ends were trimmed by 7 bases and 5 bases, with 11 bases remaining between them. CDR1 and CDR2 from the germline V gene are DFQATT and SNEGSKA (reference sequence). This CDR3 comprises 11 residues.